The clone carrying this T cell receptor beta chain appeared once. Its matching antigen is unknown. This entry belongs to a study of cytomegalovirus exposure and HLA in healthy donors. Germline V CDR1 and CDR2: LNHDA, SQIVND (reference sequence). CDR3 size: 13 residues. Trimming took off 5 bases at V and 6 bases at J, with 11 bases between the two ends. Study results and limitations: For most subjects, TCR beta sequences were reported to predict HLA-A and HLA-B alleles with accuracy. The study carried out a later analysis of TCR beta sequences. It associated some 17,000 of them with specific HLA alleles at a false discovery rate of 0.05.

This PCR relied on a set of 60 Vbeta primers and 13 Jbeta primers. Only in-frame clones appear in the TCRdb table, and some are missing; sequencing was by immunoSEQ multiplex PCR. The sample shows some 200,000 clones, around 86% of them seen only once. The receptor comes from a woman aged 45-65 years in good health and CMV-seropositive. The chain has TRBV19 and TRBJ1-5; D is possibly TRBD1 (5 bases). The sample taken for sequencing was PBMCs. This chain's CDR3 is CASSGAYRQPQHF. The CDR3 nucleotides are TGTGCCAGTAGTGGGGCATATCGTCAGCCCCAGCATTTT.